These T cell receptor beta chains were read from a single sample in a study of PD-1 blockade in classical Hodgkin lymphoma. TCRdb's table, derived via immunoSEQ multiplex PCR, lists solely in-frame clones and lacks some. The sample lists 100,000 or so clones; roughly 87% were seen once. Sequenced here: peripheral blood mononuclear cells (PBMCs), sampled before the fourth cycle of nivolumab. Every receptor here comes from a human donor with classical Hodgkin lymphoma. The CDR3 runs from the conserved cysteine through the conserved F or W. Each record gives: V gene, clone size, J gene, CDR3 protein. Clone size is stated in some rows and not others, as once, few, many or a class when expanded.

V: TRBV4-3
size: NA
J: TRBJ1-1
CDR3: CASGWGDINTEAFF

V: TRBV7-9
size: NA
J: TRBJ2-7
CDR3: CASSLEFYEQYF

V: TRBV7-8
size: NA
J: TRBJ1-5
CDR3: CASSLADTPNQPQHF

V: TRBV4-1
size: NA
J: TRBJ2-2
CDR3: CASRRGDPANTGELFF

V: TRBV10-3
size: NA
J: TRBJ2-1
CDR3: CAISESGPHNEQFF

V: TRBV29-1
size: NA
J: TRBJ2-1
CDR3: CSVLSGLGHSGRVRGEQFF

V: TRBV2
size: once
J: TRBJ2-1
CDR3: CASSASGRSYNEQFF

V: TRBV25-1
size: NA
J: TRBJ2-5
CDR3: CASSDPGVAKETQYF

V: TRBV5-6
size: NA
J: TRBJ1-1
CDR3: CASSLGTLNTEAFF

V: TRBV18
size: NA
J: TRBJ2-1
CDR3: CASSRLAGGPGYNEQFF

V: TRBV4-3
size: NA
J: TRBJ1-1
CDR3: CASSQDQWGVMNTEAFF

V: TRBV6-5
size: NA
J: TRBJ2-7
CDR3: CASSSPDRGRGEQYF

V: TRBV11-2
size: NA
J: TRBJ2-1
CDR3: CASSTPSGSSYNEQFF

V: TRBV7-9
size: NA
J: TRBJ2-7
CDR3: CASSEAYEQYF

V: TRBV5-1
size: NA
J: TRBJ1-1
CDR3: CASSSRLSGSNTEAFF

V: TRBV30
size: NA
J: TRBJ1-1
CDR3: CAWSVANTEAFF

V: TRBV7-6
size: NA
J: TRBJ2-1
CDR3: CASSSASGRSYNEQFF

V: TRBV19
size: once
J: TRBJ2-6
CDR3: CASGGDNLKGSGANVLTF

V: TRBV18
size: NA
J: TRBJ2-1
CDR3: CASSLTVRTDNEQFF

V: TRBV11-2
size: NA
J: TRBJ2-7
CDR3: CASAPPRGQFYEQYF

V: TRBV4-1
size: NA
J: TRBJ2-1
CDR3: CASSRQGYEQFF

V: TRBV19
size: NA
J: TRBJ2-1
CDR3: CASSTEDRFDNEQFF

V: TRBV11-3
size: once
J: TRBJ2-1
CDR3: CASSRDRLAGGGYSYNEQFF

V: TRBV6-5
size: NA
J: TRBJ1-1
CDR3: CASSYRGWDTEAFF

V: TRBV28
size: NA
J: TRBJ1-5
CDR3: CASRPTGVGNQPQHF

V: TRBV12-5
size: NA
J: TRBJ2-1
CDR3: CASGLSAVNEQFF

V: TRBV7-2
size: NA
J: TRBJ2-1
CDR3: CASSLRMGGAEQFF

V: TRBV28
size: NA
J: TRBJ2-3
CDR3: CASSPNGLAQDTQYF

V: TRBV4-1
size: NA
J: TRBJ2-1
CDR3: CASSLGNIPANEQFF

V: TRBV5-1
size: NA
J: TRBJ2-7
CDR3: CASRQGLANEQYF

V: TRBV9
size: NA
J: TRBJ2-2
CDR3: CASSERRRTGELFF

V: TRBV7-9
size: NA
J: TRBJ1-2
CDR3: CASTRTEGPYGYTF

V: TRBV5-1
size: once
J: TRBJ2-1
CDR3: CASSPGGGSYNEQFF

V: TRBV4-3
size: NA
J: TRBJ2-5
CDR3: CASSQGLSGDQETQYF

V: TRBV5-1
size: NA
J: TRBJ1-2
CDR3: CASSFGTAYGYTF

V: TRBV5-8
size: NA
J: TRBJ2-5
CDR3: CASSLGTGPGYGETQYF

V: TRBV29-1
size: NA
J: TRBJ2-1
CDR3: CSVDTRESSYNEQFF

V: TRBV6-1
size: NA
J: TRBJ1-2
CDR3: CASRGDRGNYGYTF

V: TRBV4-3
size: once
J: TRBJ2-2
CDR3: CASSRDTGELFF

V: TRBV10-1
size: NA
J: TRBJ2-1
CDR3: CASSSDGNEQFF